This T cell receptor beta chain was sequenced during a study of T cell repertoires in cytomegalovirus infection. Turning to the study itself: Public TCR beta signatures marked donors with CMV infection and the matching HLA.

This CDR3 spans 16 amino acids. V lost 7 bases to trimming and J lost 4 bases, with 21 bases between them. Germline values: CDR1 SEHNR, CDR2 FQNEAQ (reference sequence). TCRdb re-called the reads through MiXCR, storing one row per CDR3 protein. The table records approximately 320,000 distinct CDR3 sequences, 9.5% of them present only once. This clonotype has at least ten counts. What it binds is not known. Points from the study as a whole: HLA-C-restricted CMV-specific TCR beta clonotypes were dominant in the ex vivo response.

The sequence came from a human donor in good health (CMV status not recorded). Some clones in this sample may be carry-over from other donors' samples. The V call is TRBV7-9, the J call TRBJ2-3; D might be TRBD2 (5 bases). The sample taken for sequencing was PBMCs. The CDR3 DNA sequence: TGTGCCAGCATCGGGATCAGCCGAAACCCATCAGATACGCAGTATTTT. Translated: CASIGISRNPSDTQYF.